This entry describes one T cell receptor beta chain. Its antigen is currently unknown. The data originate from a study of cytomegalovirus exposure and HLA in healthy donors. The PCR contained 60 Vbeta and 13 Jbeta primers. Using immunoSEQ multiplex PCR, the repertoire was profiled, and TCRdb retains in-frame clones only, with some absent. With 150,000 to 250,000 clones in the sample, the ten largest clones hold roughly 0.74%. V shed 8 bases and J 6 bases; nucleotides not matched to a gene: 9. Germline CDR1 LNHDA, CDR2 SQIVND (reference sequence). This CDR3 has 15 residues. The study, taken as a whole, reports: HLA alleles were associated with around 17,000 TCR beta sequences in a later analysis at 0.05 false discovery rate. Later analysis reportedly placed an Asian-associated ancestry cluster below the roughly 680-donor mean in N-insertions. Cytomegalovirus-associated TCR beta chains were listed, numbering under 200. Earlier results showed most TCR beta V segments being productive about 87% or about 30% of the time.

The receptor was isolated from a boy aged 5 to 17 in good health and CMV-seronegative. The gene calls are TRBV19 and TRBJ1-6, with TRBD1 matching 8 bases. Input material: PBMCs. CDR3 DNA sequence: TGTGCCAGTCGCCTTGGACAGGGTGGTAATTCACCCCTCCACTTT. It encodes CASRLGQGGNSPLHF.